This T cell receptor beta chain comes out of a study of blood T cells in healthy people across ages (dated by TCRdb to the mid-2010s). Context from the whole study: Template switching captured roughly one uniquely barcoded TCR beta cDNA molecule per two T cells in model experiments. Four age groups were formed from the donors: young (average approximately 15 years), middle-aged (approximately 39), aged (over 55) and long-lived (more than 75). To avoid experimental bias, donors of different ages were randomly spread across the sequencing lanes. Two additional independent replicas of 1 million unique cDNA reads from the same blood draw were analyzed for two donors (one aged 18 to 30 and one aged 80 or older). To track age-related changes in TCR beta repertoire diversity, the study relied on deep sequencing normalized with unique cDNA molecular identifiers.

Summary of the overall study and its limitations: The percentage of naive T cells measured by flow cytometry correlated strongly with observed TCR beta diversity. Total diversity estimates from one million sequenced T cells were considered lower bounds and underestimates. Observed TCR beta diversity per million T cells fell roughly linearly with age, and a significant reduction was already apparent by age around 40. Since profiling was done on bulk unsorted PBMCs, naive and antigen-experienced compartments could not be conclusively compared. Because donor CMV infection status was unknown, age-related changes in expanded clonotypes were potentially confounded. Compared with the aged group, the long-lived group had more naive CD4+ T cells, fewer expanded clones and increased TCR diversity, a pattern suggesting age selection.

Donors were roughly 40 systemically healthy Caucasian individuals from Russia aged roughly 6 to 95 years. Each donor gave 8 to 10 milliliters of peripheral blood, drawn into EDTA-treated Vacutainer tubes. PBMCs were isolated by Ficoll-Paque density-gradient centrifugation, with at least 6.5 million obtained per sample. Trizol reagent was used to extract total RNA from the PBMCs, yielding at least 6 micrograms per sample. Naive CD45RAhigh/CD27high T cell percentages were measured by flow cytometry on a PBMC aliquot from every donor. The library was prepared using 5' RACE. The instrument was an Illumina HiSeq 2500. A second PCR of roughly 7 to 12 cycles was run with a J-beta primer mix and a sample-barcoded 5' primer. A unique molecular identifier was introduced onto each TCR beta cDNA molecule by a template-switch 5' adaptor carrying 12 random nucleotides. At least 2.5 million CDR3-containing paired-end reads were obtained from each sample. First-strand cDNA was synthesized from all RNA with the Mint cDNA synthesis kit, primed by a TRBC-specific oligonucleotide. After uracil-DNA glycosylase treatment, a first 18-cycle PCR used universal primers M1SS and BC2_uni_R on all cDNA. The authors' pipeline ran thus. For normalization, 1 million high-quality reads, each with a distinct molecular identifier, were randomly selected from each sample. Instead of being binned into consensus sequences, reads with shared molecular identifiers were discarded. MiTCR, with a Q25 quality threshold and the strictest error-elimination algorithm, was used for CDR3 identification, clonotype clustering and error correction. A nonparametric unseen species model with Euler transformation was used to estimate a lower bound on total TCR beta diversity. TCRdb reprocessed the public reads (quality trimming at Q25 with fastp, clone calling with MiXCR) and kept in-frame beta chains. Each entry merges the rows of one CDR3 protein and shows their most common DNA and genes. TCRdb's processing, not the authors' own work, is the source of the V and J calls. This sample comprises fewer than 1.5 million distinct CDR3 sequences, 35% to 45% of them detected only once. The ten biggest clones cover 7.9% of the sample.

In the case of this clonotype: Its antigen is unknown. The sample holds no much larger clone one base away, and base qualities are not on file.

The junction shows trimming of 6 bases on V and 4 bases on J, and the gene matches do not reach 11 bases of it. CDR1 and CDR2, looked up from the germline V gene, are SGHVS and FQNEAQ. From the cysteine up to the phenylalanine, the CDR3 has a length of 17 residues. The only DNA kept is the CDR3, 51 bases in frame from the first base. The origin of this receptor is a woman between 18 and 29 years old in good health. Sequencing was carried out using blood. Rearrangement joined TRBV7-8 to TRBJ2-1, with 11 bases aligning to TRBD2. The nucleotide sequence is TGTGCCAGCAGTCTAACGGCCGGGACTAGCGGATACAATGAGCAGTTCTTC. It translates as CASSLTAGTSGYNEQFF.